Listed below are T cell receptor beta chains from one sample, sequenced in a study of glioma-infiltrating T cells after dendritic cell vaccination. Produced via immunoSEQ multiplex PCR; TCRdb's table is partial and in-frame only. The sample consists of fewer than 95,000 clones, roughly 85% of them appearing once. The specimen comprised blood, sampled after dendritic cell vaccination. All receptors derive from a human donor with glioblastoma. Both conserved end residues are part of each CDR3. Only part of the rows carry a size: once, few, many, or a class if the clone is expanded.

TRBV19	-	TRBJ1-6	CASSISSSYNSPLHF
TRBV14	-	TRBJ1-2	CASSQDLRPNYGYTF
TRBV28	-	TRBJ1-1	CASREDRPTSEAFF
TRBV5-8	-	TRBJ1-1	CASSLVKGLAFF
TRBV28	-	TRBJ2-7	CATSGQGIRGTYEQYF
TRBV10-3	-	TRBJ1-4	CAISEVDSATNEKLFF
TRBV4-1	few	TRBJ1-2	CASSHTPTGGMGYTF
TRBV30	-	TRBJ2-2	CAWSVGGRVLFF
TRBV14	-	TRBJ2-5	CASSQDRQPQETQYF
TRBV4-2	-	TRBJ2-2	CASSQDGASGQGELFF
TRBV11-2	-	TRBJ2-7	CASSPGRIEQYF
TRBV9	once	TRBJ1-2	CASSVEEQNYGYTF
TRBV28	-	TRBJ2-7	CASSFGTGHNYEQYF
TRBV5-6	once	TRBJ2-7	CASSLVAVSSYEQYF
TRBV6-5	few	TRBJ1-6	CASNPGQNSPLHF
TRBV29-1	-	TRBJ2-1	CSVEALEPYNEQFF
TRBV19	-	TRBJ1-2	CASSMDTLGGFGYTF
TRBV9	-	TRBJ1-1	CASTEGPNTEAFF
TRBV6-4	few	TRBJ2-6	CASSDTDSSGANVLTF
TRBV7-3	-	TRBJ1-2	CASSLKIGTVGYGYTF
TRBV14	few	TRBJ2-1	CASSPGQGRSYNEQFF
TRBV28	-	TRBJ2-1	CASSPAVGQGATRGVNNEQFF
TRBV27	-	TRBJ2-1	CASSFRSNSEQFF
TRBV6-4	medium-sized	TRBJ1-1	CASSITGAGNTEAFF
TRBV7-6	-	TRBJ2-3	CASSWASTDTQYF
TRBV29-1	-	TRBJ2-7	CSVVTGFEQYF
TRBV6-5	-	TRBJ1-2	CASSTTLDRDGYTF
TRBV9	-	TRBJ2-7	CASSVARSGYEQYF
TRBV10-3	-	TRBJ2-7	CAISDPPAGATYEQYF
TRBV19	-	TRBJ1-5	CASSIEGTGNQPQHF
TRBV2	-	TRBJ1-5	CASSRQGHQPQHF
TRBV2	-	TRBJ2-5	CASSQTGRGETQYF
TRBV7-2	-	TRBJ1-5	CASSPRPGPQHF
TRBV5-4	-	TRBJ2-3	CASSFIPRLAPDTQYF
TRBV9	few	TRBJ2-1	CASSARTSQFF
TRBV11-2	-	TRBJ2-5	CASSFGVLETQYF
TRBV19	-	TRBJ1-1	CASSLSSGGNTEAFF
TRBV7-8	few	TRBJ1-4	CASSSRGATTNEKLFF
TRBV7-6	few	TRBJ2-2	CASSLRTGGRTGELFF
TRBV29-1	-	TRBJ1-2	CSVDHRGQGGGYTF
TRBV6-1	-	TRBJ1-2	CASSEEAAFFYGYTF
TRBV7-6	-	TRBJ2-7	CASSVSGVYEQYF
TRBV29-1	-	TRBJ1-2	CSVEFPGGLNGYTF
TRBV9	-	TRBJ1-2	CASSLGVQNYGYTF
TRBV7-7	-	TRBJ2-1	CASSPAESYNEQFF
TRBV27	-	TRBJ1-1	CASSHGQDTEAFF
TRBV4-2	-	TRBJ1-3	CASSLSPVGNTIYF
TRBV5-4	many	TRBJ2-7	CASGTGYEQYF
TRBV9	-	TRBJ2-1	CASSVDSGASSYNEQFF
TRBV7-3	-	TRBJ2-6	CASSPLGSGANVLTF
TRBV27	-	TRBJ1-5	CASSLGQGVQPQHF
TRBV27	-	TRBJ1-5	CASSPHQSNQPQHF
TRBV4-1	-	TRBJ2-2	CASSQQGASTGELFF
TRBV19	few	TRBJ1-4	CASSIGTVQGRSEKLFF
TRBV4-1	-	TRBJ2-5	CASSQALRGQETQYF
TRBV13	once	TRBJ2-7	CASSPRGGDSVPRYF
TRBV7-8	-	TRBJ1-2	CASSRGQGALGYTF
TRBV6-5	-	TRBJ1-2	CASSYSPGDEGGYTF